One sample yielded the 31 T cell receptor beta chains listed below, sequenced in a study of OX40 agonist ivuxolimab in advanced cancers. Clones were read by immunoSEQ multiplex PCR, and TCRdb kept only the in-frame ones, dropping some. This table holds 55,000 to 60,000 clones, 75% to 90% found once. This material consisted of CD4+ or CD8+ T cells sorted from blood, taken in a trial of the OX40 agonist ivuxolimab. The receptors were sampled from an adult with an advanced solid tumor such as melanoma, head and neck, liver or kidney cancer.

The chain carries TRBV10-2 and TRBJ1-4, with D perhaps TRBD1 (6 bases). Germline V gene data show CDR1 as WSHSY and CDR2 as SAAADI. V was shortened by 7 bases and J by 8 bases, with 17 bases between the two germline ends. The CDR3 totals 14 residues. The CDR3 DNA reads TGCGCCAGCACCCCAGGGGTCATGGGGGAAAAACTGTTTTTT. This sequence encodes CASTPGVMGEKLFF.

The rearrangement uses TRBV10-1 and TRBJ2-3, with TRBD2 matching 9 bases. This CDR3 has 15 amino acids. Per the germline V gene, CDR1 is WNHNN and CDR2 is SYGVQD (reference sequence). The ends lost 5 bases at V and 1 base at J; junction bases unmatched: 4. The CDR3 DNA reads TGCGCCAGCAGTAACGGCGGGGGGGGCACAGATACGCAGTATTTT. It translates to CASSNGGGGTDTQYF.

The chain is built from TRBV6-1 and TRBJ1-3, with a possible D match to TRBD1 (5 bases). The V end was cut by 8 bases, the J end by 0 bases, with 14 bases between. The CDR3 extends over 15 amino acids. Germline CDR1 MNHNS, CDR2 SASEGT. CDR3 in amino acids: CASGGLPGSGNTIYF. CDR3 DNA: TGTGCCAGCGGGGGACTTCCTGGCTCTGGAAACACCATATATTTT.

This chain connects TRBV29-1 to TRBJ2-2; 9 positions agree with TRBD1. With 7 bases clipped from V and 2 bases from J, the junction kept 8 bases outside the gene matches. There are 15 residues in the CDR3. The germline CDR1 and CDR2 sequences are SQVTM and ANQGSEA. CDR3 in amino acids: CSGGGQGANTGELFF. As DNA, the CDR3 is TGCAGCGGAGGGGGACAGGGAGCCAACACCGGGGAGCTGTTTTTT.

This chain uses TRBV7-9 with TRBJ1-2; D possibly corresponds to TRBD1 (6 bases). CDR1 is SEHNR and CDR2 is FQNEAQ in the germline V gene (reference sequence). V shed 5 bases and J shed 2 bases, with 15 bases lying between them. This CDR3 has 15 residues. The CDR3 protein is CASSRRQDGNYGYTF. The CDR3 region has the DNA TGTGCCAGCAGCCGCAGACAGGATGGCAACTATGGCTACACCTTC. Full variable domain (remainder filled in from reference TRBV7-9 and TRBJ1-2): DTGVSQNPRHKITKRGQNVTFRCDPISEHNRLYWYRQTLGQGPEFLTYFQNEAQLEKSRLLSDRFSAERPKGSFSTLEIQRTEQGDSAMYLCASSRRQDGNYGYTFGSGTRLTVV.

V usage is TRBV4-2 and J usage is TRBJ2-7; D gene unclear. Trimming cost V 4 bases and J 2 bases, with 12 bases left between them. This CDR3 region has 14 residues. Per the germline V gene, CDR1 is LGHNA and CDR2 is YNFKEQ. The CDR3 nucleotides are TGTGCCAGCAGCCCGCGAAGAGTCCCCTACGAGCAGTACTTC. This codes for CASSPRRVPYEQYF.

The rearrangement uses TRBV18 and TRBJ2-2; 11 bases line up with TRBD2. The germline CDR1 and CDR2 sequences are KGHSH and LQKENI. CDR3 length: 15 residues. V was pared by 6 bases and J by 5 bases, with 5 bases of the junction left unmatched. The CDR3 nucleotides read TGTGCCAGCTCCCTCGGGACTAGCGGTACCGGGGAGCTGTTTTTT. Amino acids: CASSLGTSGTGELFF.

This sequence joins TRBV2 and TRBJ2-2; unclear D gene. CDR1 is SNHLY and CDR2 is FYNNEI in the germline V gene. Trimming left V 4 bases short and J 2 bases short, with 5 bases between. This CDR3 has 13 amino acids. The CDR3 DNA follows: TGTGCCAGCAGTGTAATTAACACCGGGGAGCTGTTTTTT. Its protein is CASSVINTGELFF.

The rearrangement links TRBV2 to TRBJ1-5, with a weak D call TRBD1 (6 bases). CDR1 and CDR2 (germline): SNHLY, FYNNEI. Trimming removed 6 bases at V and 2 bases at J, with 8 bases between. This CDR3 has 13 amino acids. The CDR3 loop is CASRNRGNQPQHF. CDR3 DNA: TGTGCCAGCAGGAACAGGGGCAATCAGCCCCAGCATTTT.

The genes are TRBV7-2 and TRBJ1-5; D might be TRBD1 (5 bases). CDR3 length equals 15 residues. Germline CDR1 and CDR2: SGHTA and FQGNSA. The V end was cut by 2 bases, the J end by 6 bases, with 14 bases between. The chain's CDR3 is CASSLYPRVGQPQHF. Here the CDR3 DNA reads TGTGCCAGCAGCTTATATCCCAGGGTAGGTCAGCCCCAGCATTTT.

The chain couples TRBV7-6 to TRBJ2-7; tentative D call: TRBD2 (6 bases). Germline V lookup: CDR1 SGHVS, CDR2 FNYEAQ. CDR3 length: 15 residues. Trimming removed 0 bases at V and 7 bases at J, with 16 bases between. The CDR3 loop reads CASSLAVGAAGEQYF. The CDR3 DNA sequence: TGTGCCAGCAGCTTAGCGGTAGGGGCCGCGGGGGAGCAGTACTTC.

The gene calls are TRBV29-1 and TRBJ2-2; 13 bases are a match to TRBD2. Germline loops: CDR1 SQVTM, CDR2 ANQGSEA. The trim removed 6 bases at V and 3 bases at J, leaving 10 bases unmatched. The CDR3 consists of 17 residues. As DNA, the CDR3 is TGCAGCGTGAGGGGAGGACTAGCGGGAGCAGACACCGGGGAGCTGTTTTTT. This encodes CSVRGGLAGADTGELFF.

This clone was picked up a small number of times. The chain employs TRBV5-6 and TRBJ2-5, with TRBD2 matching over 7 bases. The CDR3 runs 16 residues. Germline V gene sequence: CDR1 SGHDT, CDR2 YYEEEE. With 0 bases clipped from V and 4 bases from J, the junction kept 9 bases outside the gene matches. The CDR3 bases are TGTGCCAGCAGCTTGGGACTGGCGGGGGAGGGAGAGACCCAGTACTTC. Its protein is CASSLGLAGEGETQYF.

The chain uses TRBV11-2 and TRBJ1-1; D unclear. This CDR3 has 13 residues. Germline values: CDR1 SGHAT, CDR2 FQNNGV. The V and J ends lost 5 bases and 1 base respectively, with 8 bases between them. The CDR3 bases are TGTGCCAGCAGCCGAACCCAGAACACTGAAGCTTTCTTT. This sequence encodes CASSRTQNTEAFF.

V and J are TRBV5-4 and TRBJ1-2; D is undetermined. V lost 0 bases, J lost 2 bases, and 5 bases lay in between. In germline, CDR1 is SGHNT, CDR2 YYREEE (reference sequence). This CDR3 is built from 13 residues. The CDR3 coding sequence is TGTGCCAGCAGCTTGGGAGGGAACTATGGCTACACCTTC. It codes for CASSLGGNYGYTF.

The CDR3 DNA reads as TGTGCCAGCAGTAAGGGGGACACCACCTACGAGCAGTACTTC. Its translation is CASSKGDTTYEQYF. This chain joins TRBV6-6 and TRBJ2-7; weak D call: TRBD1 (6 bases). V was cut by 5 bases and J by 2 bases, with 13 bases left in between. The germline CDR1 and CDR2 sequences are MNHNY and SVGAGI (reference sequence). There are 14 residues in the CDR3.

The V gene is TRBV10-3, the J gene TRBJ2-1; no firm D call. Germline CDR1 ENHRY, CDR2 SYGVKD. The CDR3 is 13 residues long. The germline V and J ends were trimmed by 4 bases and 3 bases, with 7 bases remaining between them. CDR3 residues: CAISGGDYNEQFF. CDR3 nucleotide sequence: TGTGCCATCAGTGGCGGTGACTACAATGAGCAGTTCTTC.

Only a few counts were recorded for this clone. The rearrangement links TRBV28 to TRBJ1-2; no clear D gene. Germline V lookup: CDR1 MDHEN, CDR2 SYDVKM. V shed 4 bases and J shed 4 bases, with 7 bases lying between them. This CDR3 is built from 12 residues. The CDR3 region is CASSYRFYGYTF. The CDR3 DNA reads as TGTGCCAGCAGTTATCGGTTCTATGGCTACACCTTC.

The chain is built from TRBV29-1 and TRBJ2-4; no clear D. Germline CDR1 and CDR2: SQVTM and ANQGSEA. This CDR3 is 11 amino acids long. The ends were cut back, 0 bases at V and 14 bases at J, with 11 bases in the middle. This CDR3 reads CSVEDSALEYF. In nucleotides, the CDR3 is TGCAGCGTTGAAGATTCGGCGCTCGAGTACTTC.

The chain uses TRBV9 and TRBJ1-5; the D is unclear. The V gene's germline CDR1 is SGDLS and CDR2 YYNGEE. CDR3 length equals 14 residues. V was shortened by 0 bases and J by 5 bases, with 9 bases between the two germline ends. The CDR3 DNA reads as TGTGCCAGCAGCGTAGAGTCGGGTTATCAGCCCCAGCATTTT. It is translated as CASSVESGYQPQHF.

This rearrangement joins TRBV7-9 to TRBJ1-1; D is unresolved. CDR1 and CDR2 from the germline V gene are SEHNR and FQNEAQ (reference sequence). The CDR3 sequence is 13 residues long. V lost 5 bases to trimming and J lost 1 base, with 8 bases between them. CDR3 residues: CASSPPWNTEAFF. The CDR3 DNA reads TGTGCCAGCAGCCCGCCTTGGAACACTGAAGCTTTCTTT.

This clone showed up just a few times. CDR3 DNA sequence: TGTGCCAGCAGCTTTTCAGATTCTTGGGATGAGCAGTTCTTC. This encodes CASSFSDSWDEQFF. This rearrangement joins TRBV7-9 to TRBJ2-1; D is unclear. Germline values: CDR1 SEHNR, CDR2 FQNEAQ (reference sequence). CDR3 length: 14 amino acids. With 3 bases removed from V and 8 bases from J, the gap between germline ends came to 14 bases.

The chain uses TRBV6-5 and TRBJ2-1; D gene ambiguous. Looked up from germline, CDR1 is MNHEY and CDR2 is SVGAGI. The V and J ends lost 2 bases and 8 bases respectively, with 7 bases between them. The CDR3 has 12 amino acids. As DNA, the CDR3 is TGTGCCAGCAGTTACACTGGTTATGAGCAGTTCTTC. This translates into CASSYTGYEQFF.

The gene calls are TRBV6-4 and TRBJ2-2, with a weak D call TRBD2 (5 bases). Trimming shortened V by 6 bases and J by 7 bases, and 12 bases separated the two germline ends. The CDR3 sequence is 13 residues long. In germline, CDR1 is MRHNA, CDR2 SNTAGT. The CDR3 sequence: CASSAGMDGELFF. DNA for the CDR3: TGTGCCAGCAGCGCGGGTATGGACGGGGAGCTGTTTTTT.

CDR3 nucleotide sequence: TGTGCCAGCAGCCCCTTAGCGGGGAGCTACAATGAGCAGTTCTTC. This gives the protein CASSPLAGSYNEQFF. The chain uses TRBV7-6 and TRBJ2-1; 8 bases fit TRBD2. With 5 bases clipped from V and 3 bases from J, the junction kept 6 bases outside the gene matches. The CDR3 length is 15 residues. Germline values: CDR1 SGHVS, CDR2 FNYEAQ.

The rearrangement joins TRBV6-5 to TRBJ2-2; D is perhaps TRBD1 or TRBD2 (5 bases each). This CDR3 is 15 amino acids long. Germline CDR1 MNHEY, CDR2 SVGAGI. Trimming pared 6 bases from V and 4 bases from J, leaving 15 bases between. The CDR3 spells CASRITGLTTGELFF. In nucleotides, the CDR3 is TGTGCCAGCAGGATAACGGGGCTTACCACCGGGGAGCTGTTTTTT.

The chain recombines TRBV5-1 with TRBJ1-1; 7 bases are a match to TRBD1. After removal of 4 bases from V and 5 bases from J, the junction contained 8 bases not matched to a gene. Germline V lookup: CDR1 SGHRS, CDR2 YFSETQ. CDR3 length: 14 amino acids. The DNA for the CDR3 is TGCGCCAGCAGCAACACAGGGGTTGGGACTGAAGCTTTCTTT. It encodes CASSNTGVGTEAFF.

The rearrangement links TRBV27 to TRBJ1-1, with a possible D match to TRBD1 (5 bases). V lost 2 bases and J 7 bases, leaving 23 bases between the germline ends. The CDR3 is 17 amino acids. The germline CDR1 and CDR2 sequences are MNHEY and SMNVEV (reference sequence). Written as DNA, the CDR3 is TGTGCCAGCAGTTTAAGGGGTGGTGCGATCGTACGGGGTGAAGCTTTCTTT. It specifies CASSLRGGAIVRGEAFF.

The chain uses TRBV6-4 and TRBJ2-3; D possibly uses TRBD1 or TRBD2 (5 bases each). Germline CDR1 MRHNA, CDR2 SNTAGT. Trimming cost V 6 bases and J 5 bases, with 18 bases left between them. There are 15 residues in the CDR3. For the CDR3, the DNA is TGTGCCAGCAGGACCGGGACCCCGAAGGGAGATACGCAGTATTTT. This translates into CASRTGTPKGDTQYF.

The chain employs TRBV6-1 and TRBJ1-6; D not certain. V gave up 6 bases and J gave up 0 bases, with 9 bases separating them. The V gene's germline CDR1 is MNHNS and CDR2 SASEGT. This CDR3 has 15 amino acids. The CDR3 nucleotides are TGTGCCAGCAGATACAGCAGCTCCTATAATTCACCCCTCCACTTT. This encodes CASRYSSSYNSPLHF.

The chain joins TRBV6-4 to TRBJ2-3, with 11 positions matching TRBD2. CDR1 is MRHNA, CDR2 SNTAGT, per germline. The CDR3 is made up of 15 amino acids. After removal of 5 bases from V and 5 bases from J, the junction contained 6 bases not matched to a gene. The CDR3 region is CASSLSGGAGDTQYF. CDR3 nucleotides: TGTGCCAGCAGTCTTAGCGGGGGGGCCGGAGATACGCAGTATTTT.